The T cell receptor (beta chain) described here comes from a study of T cell responses to AZD1222 COVID-19 vaccine. The CDR3 is made up of 15 amino acids. Trimming at V came to 4 bases and at J to 3 bases, leaving 6 bases not matched to a gene. Germline V gives CDR1 SGHNT, CDR2 YYREEE (reference sequence). Findings of the study overall: Spike-specific TCR breadth and depth were elevated following two AZD1222 doses. White British donors predominated, females outnumbered males, and clonal diversity was possibly underestimated.

Sequencing used immunoSEQ multiplex PCR; TCRdb keeps in-frame clones, though not all of them. The sample contains around 160,000 clones, about nine tenths of which appear only once. Concerning this clone: Its specificity is unknown.

The source is an adult in good health. V usage is TRBV5-4 and J usage is TRBJ2-1; TRBD2 aligns across 8 bases. Sequencing used peripheral blood, obtained on day 0 of AZD1222 vaccination. CDR3 DNA sequence: TGTGCCAGCAGCAGAGCCGGGACTAGCTACAATGAGCAGTTCTTC. Protein sequence: CASSRAGTSYNEQFF.